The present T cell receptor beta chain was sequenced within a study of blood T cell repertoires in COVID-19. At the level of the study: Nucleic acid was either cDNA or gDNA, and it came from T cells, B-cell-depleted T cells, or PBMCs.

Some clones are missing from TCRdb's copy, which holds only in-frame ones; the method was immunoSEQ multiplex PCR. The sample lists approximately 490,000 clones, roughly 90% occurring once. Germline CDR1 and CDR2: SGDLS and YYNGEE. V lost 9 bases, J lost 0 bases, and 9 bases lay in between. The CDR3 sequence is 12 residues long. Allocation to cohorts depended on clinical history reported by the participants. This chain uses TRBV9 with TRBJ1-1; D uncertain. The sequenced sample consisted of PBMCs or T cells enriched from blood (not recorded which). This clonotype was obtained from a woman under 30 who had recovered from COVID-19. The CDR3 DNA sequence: TGTGCCACCAACTATATGAACACTGAAGCTTTCTTT. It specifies CATNYMNTEAFF.